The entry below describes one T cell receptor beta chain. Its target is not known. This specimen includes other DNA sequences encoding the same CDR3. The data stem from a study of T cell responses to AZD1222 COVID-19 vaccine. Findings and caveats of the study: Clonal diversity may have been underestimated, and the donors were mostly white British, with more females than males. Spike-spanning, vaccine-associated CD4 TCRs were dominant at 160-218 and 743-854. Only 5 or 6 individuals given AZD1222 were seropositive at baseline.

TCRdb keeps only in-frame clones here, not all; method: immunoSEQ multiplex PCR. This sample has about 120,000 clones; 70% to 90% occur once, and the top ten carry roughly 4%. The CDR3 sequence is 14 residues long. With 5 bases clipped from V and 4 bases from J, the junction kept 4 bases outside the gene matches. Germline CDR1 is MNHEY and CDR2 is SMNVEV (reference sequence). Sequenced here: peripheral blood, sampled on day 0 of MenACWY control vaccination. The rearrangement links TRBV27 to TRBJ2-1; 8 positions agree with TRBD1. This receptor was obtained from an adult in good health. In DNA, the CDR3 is TGTGCCAGCAGTCTCCAGGGGGCGTACAATGAGCAGTTCTTC. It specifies CASSLQGAYNEQFF.